These 16 T cell receptor beta chains originate from one sample sequenced in a study. TCRdb processed the 5' RACE reads anew with MiXCR; each CDR3 protein has one entry. The data show over 45,000 distinct CDR3 sequences, approximately 26% seen once. Tregs were sorted as CD4+CD25+CD127-/low cells. Material for sequencing was tumor-infiltrating Tregs sorted from the breast tumor. Receptors were obtained from a female donor with breast cancer.

On this clonotype itself: A much larger clone lies a single base off, so this may be a read error. The chain couples TRBV29-1 to TRBJ2-1, with 10 bases identical to TRBD2. Germline V gives CDR1 SQVTM, CDR2 ANQGSEA. V shed 8 bases, J shed 10 bases, and the junction held 17 bases outside the gene matches. CDR3 length equals 15 residues. This chain's CDR3 is CSIGRTSGLDEEQFF. For the CDR3, the DNA is TGCAGCATTGGGAGGACTAGCGGCTTGGATGAGGAGCAGTTCTTC.

This clonotype has just a few counts. The J gene is TRBJ2-2, the V gene TRBV7-2; D perhaps matches TRBD2 (6 bases). Germline CDR1 is SGHTA and CDR2 is FQGNSA. Trimming pared 6 bases from V and 0 bases from J, leaving 11 bases between. The CDR3 covers 15 residues. The DNA of the CDR3 is TGTGCCAGCAGGGGACTCCTCGCGAACACCGGGGAGCTGTTTTTT. As protein: CASRGLLANTGELFF.

On this clonotype: One junction end does not reproduce the germline sequence, and a read error may be involved. The chain joins TRBV30 to TRBJ2-6; tentative D call: TRBD2 (6 bases). The CDR3 runs 18 residues. Germline V CDR1 and CDR2: GTSNPN, SVGIG (reference sequence). CDR3 sequence: CAGRMAGLPSSGANVLTF. Written as DNA, the CDR3 is TGTGCCGGGAGGATGGCGGGTCTTCCCAGCTCTGGGGCCAACGTCCTGACTTTC.

This clonotype was recorded a few times. The V and J genes are TRBV4-1 and TRBJ1-1, with a weak D call TRBD1 (5 bases). V was clipped by 1 base and J by 3 bases, with 15 bases between them. CDR1 and CDR2 (germline): MGHRA, YSYEKL. There are 16 residues in the CDR3. The CDR3 bases are TGCGCCAGCAGCCAAGTCGGGGACTTCGGGGACACTGAAGCTTTCTTT. Residues: CASSQVGDFGDTEAFF.

The table lists this clonotype with many counts. This chain uses TRBV24-1 with TRBJ1-1; D might be TRBD1 (5 bases). V lost 1 base to trimming and J lost 4 bases, with 6 bases between them. The germline V gene encodes CDR1 KGHDR and CDR2 SFDVKD. CDR3 length: 13 amino acids. Written as DNA, the CDR3 is TGTGCCACCAGTGATTTTGGGGCCACTGAAGCTTTCTTT. Residues: CATSDFGATEAFF.

V is TRBV14 and J is TRBJ1-6, with a tentative D call TRBD1 (5 bases). The germline CDR1 and CDR2 sequences are SGHDN and FVKESK. This CDR3 has 15 residues. V lost 6 bases to trimming and J lost 0 bases, with 9 bases between them. The CDR3 sequence: CASSQGLSYNSPLHF. DNA of the CDR3: TGTGCCAGCAGTCAGGGCCTCTCCTATAATTCACCCCTCCACTTT.

As regards this clonotype: An end of the junction differs from the germline gene, which may be a read error. This rearrangement joins TRBV4-1 to TRBJ2-1; D possibly corresponds to TRBD1 (5 bases). The length of the CDR3 is 15 residues. Germline CDR1 reads MGHRA; CDR2 reads YSYEKL. The CDR3 DNA reads TGCGCCAACAGCCAGAGACAGAGCTCCTACAATGAGCAGTTCTTC. Translated: CANSQRQSSYNEQFF.

At least ten counts were recorded for this clonotype. The chain recombines TRBV6-2 or TRBV6-3 with TRBJ2-1; TRBD2 matches 13 bases. The V gene end was trimmed by 6 bases and the J gene end by 7 bases; junction bases not matched to a gene: 6. This CDR3 region has 15 residues. CDR1 MNHEY and CDR2 SVGEGT come from the germline V gene. CDR3 DNA sequence: TGTGCCAGCAGAACGACTAGCGGGAGGCCGAATGAGCAGTTCTTC. Its translation is CASRTTSGRPNEQFF.

This clonotype came up a few times. The CDR3 reads CASSEVLLGQGLEAFF. The CDR3 nucleotides are TGTGCCAGCAGTGAAGTCCTTTTGGGACAGGGGCTTGAAGCTTTCTTT. This chain joins TRBV6-1 and TRBJ1-1; 10 bases are shared with TRBD1. CDR3 size: 16 residues. Trimming took 1 base from V and 7 from J; bases not matched to a gene: 9. In germline, CDR1 is MNHNS, CDR2 SASEGT.

In its sample, this clonotype was seen many times. The chain links TRBV6-6 to TRBJ1-3, with D possibly matching TRBD1 (6 bases). Between the trimmed V and J ends, which lost 3 bases and 9 bases, there was a span of 15 bases. Looked up from germline, CDR1 is MNHNY and CDR2 is SVGAGI (reference sequence). This CDR3 contains 14 residues. CDR3: CASSYVQGMGTIYF. CDR3 in DNA: TGTGCCAGCAGTTATGTCCAGGGGATGGGCACCATATATTTT.

The V and J genes are TRBV12-3 or TRBV12-4 and TRBJ2-7, with 7 bases that match TRBD1. V was pared by 3 bases and J by 3 bases, with 5 bases of the junction left unmatched. This CDR3 is 14 amino acids long. The CDR3 reads CASSFTGTVYEQYF. In DNA form, the CDR3 reads TGTGCCAGCAGTTTCACCGGGACAGTCTACGAGCAGTACTTC.

The CDR3 bases are TGTGCCAGCGCGACAGGGGGTCCCTACGAGCAGTACTTC. Translating gives CASATGGPYEQYF. The chain joins TRBV2 to TRBJ2-7, with TRBD1 matching 9 bases. J lost 2 bases, V lost 8 bases, and 4 bases had no gene match. Germline V CDR1 and CDR2: SNHLY, FYNNEI. CDR3 length equals 13 residues.

Many counts were recorded for this clonotype. The rearrangement links TRBV6-6 to TRBJ2-5; TRBD2 aligns across 11 bases. Trimming took 5 bases from V and 3 from J; bases not matched to a gene: 5. Germline V gene sequence: CDR1 MNHNY, CDR2 SVGAGI (reference sequence). The CDR3 consists of 15 residues. CDR3 protein: CASSDPSGGKETQYF. CDR3 in DNA: TGTGCCAGCAGTGACCCTAGCGGGGGGAAAGAGACCCAGTACTTC.

In its sample, this clonotype was seen a few times. V and J are TRBV6-5 and TRBJ2-3; D is perhaps TRBD2 (5 bases). Trimming removed 7 bases from V and 1 base from J, with 24 bases in between. The length of the CDR3 is 18 residues. Germline CDR1 is MNHEY and CDR2 is SVGAGI. The CDR3: CASTPQRTKGLGTDTQYF. CDR3 in DNA: TGTGCCAGCACCCCTCAGCGGACGAAAGGTCTGGGCACAGATACGCAGTATTTT.

The chain links TRBV7-2 to TRBJ2-3, with D possibly TRBD2 on 6 matching bases. The germline V gene encodes CDR1 SGHTA and CDR2 FQGNSA. V was trimmed by 1 base and J by 5 bases, leaving 22 bases between them. The CDR3 is made up of 18 amino acids. The CDR3 nucleotides are TGTGCCAGCAGCTTAGAAGTGTCTAGCGCTAATGTGAGAGATACGCAGTATTTT. It encodes CASSLEVSSANVRDTQYF.

The V gene is TRBV27, the J gene TRBJ2-1; 9 bases are shared with TRBD1. After removal of 4 bases from V and 8 bases from J, the junction contained 9 bases not matched to a gene. This CDR3 is 15 amino acids long. The germline gives CDR1 MNHEY, CDR2 SMNVEV (reference sequence). The CDR3 sequence: CASSYAGTGRHEQFF. The DNA of the CDR3 is TGTGCCAGCAGTTACGCCGGGACAGGGCGCCATGAGCAGTTCTTC.